This TCR beta chain was captured in a study of STAT3 mutations in large granular lymphocyte leukemia. Study in general: Over half of T-LGLL patients had one or more immunosuppressive regimens.

Study observations and caveats: Persisting codominant clonotypes may have hidden a small pathogenic clone. In several patients, dominant TCR clone burden exceeded STAT3 mutant burden, suggesting STAT3 mutation arose secondarily. Every T-cell large granular lymphocyte leukemia patient had at least one immunodominant TCR beta clonotype.

Regarding this clone: The antigen is unknown.

About 40,000 productive templates were obtained per sample on average. Assay used: immunoSEQ multiplex PCR; TCRdb lists only in-frame clones, some missing. The data contain 15,000 to 18,000 clones, approximately 91% of them singletons. The V gene's germline CDR1 is GTSNPN and CDR2 SVGIG (reference sequence). The length of the CDR3 is 14 residues. V was cut by 0 bases and J by 3 bases, with 9 bases left in between. This chain links TRBV30 with TRBJ1-5; D is unclear. This TCR was recovered from a woman in her forties or fifties with T-cell large granular lymphocyte leukemia. Some clones in this sample may be carry-over from other donors' samples. The sequenced material came from peripheral blood mononuclear cells. The DNA of the CDR3 is TGTGCCTGGAGTGTAAAAAGGATCAATCAGCCCCAGCATTTT. Amino acid sequence: CAWSVKRINQPQHF. Supplemented by reference TRBV30 and TRBJ1-5, the full variable domain reads SQTIHQWPATLVQPVGSPLSLECTVEGTSNPNLYWYRQAAGRGLQLLFYSVGIGQISSEVPQNLSASRPQDRQFILSSKKLLLSDSGFYLCAWSVKRINQPQHFGDGTRLSIL.